The entry below gives a single T cell receptor (beta chain) sequence along with its context. Its antigen is still unknown. Within one base of it there is no much larger clone, and no base qualities were kept. The collaborating institutions used their own protocols to collect whole blood in K2EDTA tubes. For TCRbeta analysis, collaborators shipped samples as frozen whole blood, isolated PBMCs, or DNA extracted from either of those sample types. TCRbeta CDR3 regions were amplified from genomic DNA using the immunoSEQ Assay, a bias-controlled multiplex PCR. The source study handled its data this way. Within the assay, amplification of reference gene primers was used to estimate how many nucleated cells each sample contained. Sequence reads were collapsed and filtered to measure the absolute abundance of every unique TCRbeta CDR3 rearrangement. Productive Simpson clonality was computed per sample as the square root of Simpson's diversity index over productive rearrangements. In its TCRdb copy, this immuneACCESS table keeps in-frame sequences only and misses some clones. Where compared with another copy, unresolved V genes explain less than half of these, and the others have no known cause. V, J and clone size were drawn from that table, and D and trimming were deduced from the DNA. Across this sample there are some 120,000 clones, with about 84% seen only once. The ten largest clonotypes hold 3.9% of the sample.

The sample originates from a study of blood T cell repertoires in COVID-19 (dated by TCRdb to about 2020). Background on the whole study: Samples from collaborators originated in the United States, Italy and Spain and spanned both the acute and convalescent phases of COVID-19. The material from the prospective study consisted of cDNA or gDNA derived from T cells, B-cell-depleted T cells, or PBMCs. Deeply sampled blood TCRbeta repertoires from subjects exposed to, actively infected with, or recovered from COVID-19 were included in the dataset. The repertoires were made available in a free public database intended to serve as a resource for research on the immune response to SARS-CoV-2. Samples were obtained from the ongoing ImmuneRACE study (first 160 participants) and from over 1,000 subjects provided by 6 global collaborators. The sample metadata nearly always contained a de-identified subject ID, COVID-19 status, age in years and sex. Where HLA class I and class II types were available, the types were taken from metadata supplied by the sample provider, not from assay-based typing.

For CDR1 and CDR2, the germline V gene (reference sequence) lists SEHNR and FQNEAQ. Its CDR3 holds 17 amino acids, cysteine through phenylalanine. Solely the CDR3 DNA is kept, with 51 bases framed from the first base. For this chain, trimming is 5 bases at the V end and 2 bases at the J end, and the number of junction bases without a gene match is 9. Broader findings and caveats from the paper: The amount of clinical and demographic metadata varied by source and participant and was provided uncurated.

This receptor was obtained from a man aged 60 to 69 with acute or convalescent COVID-19. Sequenced: peripheral blood. The chain is made from TRBV7-9 and TRBJ1-3, with 10 central nucleotides matching TRBD1. CDR3 reads: CASSPFGTGVPGNTIYF. The base sequence is TGTGCCAGCAGCCCCTTTGGGACAGGGGTACCTGGAAACACCATATATTTT.